This T cell receptor beta chain is drawn from a study of CD8+ T cells in alopecia areata. Across the study: Tofacitinib dosing lasted 6 to 18 months, which was then followed by 6 months off drug.

By its share, this clone is medium-sized. Its matching antigen is unknown. Reverse transcription of extracted RNA yielded cDNA, which provided the sequencing template. Sequenced by immunoSEQ multiplex PCR; TCRdb stores in-frame clones only, minus some. Of approximately 170,000 clones in the sample, more than 55% were seen once. Noted treatment: oral pan-JAK inhibitor, 5-10 mg twice daily. Study findings and constraints: Significant decreases in scalp clonality and expanded CD8+ clones followed tofacitinib treatment.

Trimming cost V 2 bases and J 7 bases, with 12 bases left between them. The germline gives CDR1 SGHRS, CDR2 YFSETQ. The CDR3 loop spans 14 amino acids. This sequence was found in a human donor with alopecia areata. The material sequenced was CD4+ T cells sorted from blood, taken at week 4, from a patient treated with tofacitinib. This rearrangement joins TRBV5-1 to TRBJ1-4; tentative D call: TRBD1 (5 bases). The CDR3 bases are TGCGCCAGCAGCTTCCAGGGCATCGGTGAAAAACTGTTTTTT. It yields the protein CASSFQGIGEKLFF.